A single sample is the source of the 31 T cell receptor beta chains below, sequenced in a study of shared clonotypes between healthy human individuals. Generated by immunoSEQ multiplex PCR, the TCRdb table keeps only in-frame clones and is missing some. Altogether some 1.5 million clones are present, roughly 96% being singletons, with the ten largest covering approximately 1%. The sequenced sample consisted of naive CD4+ T cells sorted from blood. Subset reported: CD45RA+ positively selected. These TCRs come from a man aged 25 to 40 in good health.

This clone appeared a single time. This chain joins TRBV11-2 and TRBJ2-7; D is uncertain. Trimming left V 4 bases short and J 2 bases short, with 21 bases between. The CDR3 is 17 amino acids. The germline CDR1 and CDR2 sequences are SGHAT and FQNNGV. The CDR3 nucleotides read TGTGCCAGCAGCTCCCAGAACCTACATACGACCCCCTACGAGCAGTACTTC. Its protein product is CASSSQNLHTTPYEQYF.

Worth noting for this clone: Distinct nucleotide sequences in the sample also encode this CDR3. The chain links TRBV28 to TRBJ1-1; D is unclear. V dropped 6 bases and J dropped 0 bases, with 5 bases sitting between them. The CDR3 sequence is 12 residues long. Germline V gene lookup returns CDR1 MDHEN and CDR2 SYDVKM. The DNA for the CDR3 is TGTGCCAGCAGGTTACTGAACACTGAAGCTTTCTTT. It translates to CASRLLNTEAFF.

This chain links TRBV19 with TRBJ1-1; D is unresolved. Trimming pared 4 bases from V and 0 bases from J, leaving 6 bases between. This CDR3 comprises 13 residues. Germline V gene sequence: CDR1 LNHDA, CDR2 SQIVND (reference sequence). The CDR3 loop is CASSTRLNTEAFF. CDR3 sequence (DNA): TGTGCCAGTAGTACGAGATTGAACACTGAAGCTTTCTTT.

The V gene is TRBV27, the J gene TRBJ2-1; D is possibly TRBD2 (6 bases). Trimming removed 2 bases from V and 6 bases from J, with 11 bases in between. Germline V gene data show CDR1 as MNHEY and CDR2 as SMNVEV (reference sequence). The CDR3 loop spans 14 amino acids. The CDR3, as DNA: TGTGCCAGCAGTTTACTAGGGCGGGGCAATGAGCAGTTCTTC. This translates into CASSLLGRGNEQFF.

The chain has TRBV10-3 and TRBJ1-2; tentatively, D is TRBD1 (6 bases). Trimming took off 2 bases at V and 8 bases at J, with 18 bases between the two ends. The CDR3 spans 15 residues. Germline-derived CDR1 and CDR2 are ENHRY and SYGVKD. The CDR3: CAISEKQGQRGGYTF. DNA for the CDR3: TGTGCCATCAGTGAGAAGCAGGGGCAAAGAGGAGGCTACACCTTC.

The chain is built from TRBV2 and TRBJ2-3, with TRBD2 matching 11 bases. Per germline, CDR1 SNHLY and CDR2 FYNNEI. V trimming: 3 bases; J trimming: 4 bases; junction bases outside the gene matches: 6. CDR3 length equals 16 residues. The CDR3 here is CASSEPLAGVADTQYF. The CDR3 DNA reads TGTGCCAGCAGTGAGCCACTAGCGGGAGTCGCAGATACGCAGTATTTT.

The V call is TRBV7-2, the J call TRBJ2-7; D is ambiguous. The CDR3 runs to 13 residues. Germline V lookup: CDR1 SGHTA, CDR2 FQGNSA. Trimming cost V 1 base and J 4 bases, with 8 bases left between them. The chain's CDR3 is CASSLGPPYEQYF. CDR3 coding DNA: TGTGCCAGCAGCTTAGGCCCCCCTTACGAGCAGTACTTC.

The V call is TRBV2, the J call TRBJ2-2; TRBD1 matches 7 bases. This CDR3 region has 13 residues. The V and J ends lost 4 bases and 7 bases, in that order; junction bases with no gene match: 3. CDR1 SNHLY and CDR2 FYNNEI come from the germline V gene. Here the CDR3 reads CASSGQGIGELFF. CDR3 in DNA: TGTGCCAGCAGTGGACAGGGTATCGGGGAGCTGTTTTTT. Full variable domain (rest looked up from reference TRBV2 and TRBJ2-2): EPEVTQTPSHQVTQMGQEVILRCVPISNHLYFYWYRQILGQKVEFLVSFYNNEISEKSEIFDDQFSVERPDGSNFTLKIRSTKLEDSAMYFCASSGQGIGELFFGEGSRLTVL.

V gene TRBV11-1 combines with J gene TRBJ2-1, with TRBD2 identical over 9 bases. Trimming at V came to 5 bases and at J to 5 bases, leaving 7 bases not matched to a gene. CDR3 size: 15 residues. CDR1 and CDR2 from the germline V gene are SGHAT and FQDESV (reference sequence). CDR3 sequence reads: CASSLSGRPNNEQFF. CDR3 sequence (DNA): TGTGCCAGCAGCCTGAGCGGGAGGCCCAACAATGAGCAGTTCTTC. The full variable domain, with the rest looked up from reference TRBV11-1 and TRBJ2-1, is EAEVAQSPRYKITEKSQAVAFWCDPISGHATLYWYRQILGQGPELLVQFQDESVVDDSQLPKDRFSAERLKGVDSTLKIQPAELGDSAMYLCASSLSGRPNNEQFFGPGTRLTVL.

The chain links TRBV30 to TRBJ1-1, with D tentatively TRBD1 (6 bases). Looked up from germline, CDR1 is GTSNPN and CDR2 is SVGIG (reference sequence). Trimming took 3 bases from V and 3 from J, leaving 11 bases between them. The CDR3 totals 13 residues. CDR3 sequence: CAWRSGVHTEAFF. CDR3 nucleotide sequence: TGTGCCTGGAGATCAGGGGTTCACACTGAAGCTTTCTTT.

The chain has TRBV5-1 and TRBJ1-2; TRBD1 matches at 10 bases. Germline V gene data show CDR1 as SGHRS and CDR2 as YFSETQ. There are 18 residues in the CDR3. With V trimmed by 0 bases and J by 0 bases, 8 bases remained unmatched. CDR3 region: CASSLGSGTGATNYGYTF. The DNA of the CDR3 is TGCGCCAGCAGCTTGGGATCCGGGACAGGGGCCACTAACTATGGCTACACCTTC.

The V gene is TRBV15, the J gene TRBJ2-7; 8 bases are a match to TRBD2. The CDR3 has 13 residues. From germline, CDR1 is LNHNV and CDR2 YYDKDF (reference sequence). J lost 6 bases, V lost 9 bases, and 10 bases had no gene match. The CDR3 region is CATGGGTSSEQYF. CDR3 DNA sequence: TGTGCCACGGGCGGGGGGACTAGTTCCGAGCAGTACTTC.

The chain carries TRBV9 and TRBJ2-7; D remains unclear. Germline V gives CDR1 SGDLS, CDR2 YYNGEE. CDR3 length: 14 amino acids. V lost 0 bases and J lost 6, with 13 bases in between. This CDR3 is CASSVDGRFGEQYF. The DNA of the CDR3 is TGTGCCAGCAGCGTAGATGGACGGTTCGGCGAGCAGTACTTC.

The V gene is TRBV25-1, the J gene TRBJ2-5; 8 bases align to TRBD2. V was clipped by 2 bases and J by 2 bases; unmatched bases: 7. Germline V gives CDR1 MGHDK, CDR2 SYGVNS. The CDR3 length is 16 residues. The DNA for the CDR3 is TGTGCCAGCAGTGAACTTAGGGGGACTAGACAAGAGACCCAGTACTTC. Translating gives CASSELRGTRQETQYF.

This clone was detected once. The chain combines TRBV5-1 with TRBJ2-1; 9 bases align to TRBD2. The V and J ends lost 1 base and 6 bases, in that order; junction bases with no gene match: 5. The CDR3 has 15 amino acids. The germline V gene has CDR1 SGHRS and CDR2 YFSETQ. The CDR3 nucleotides are TGCGCCAGCAGCTTGAGAGCTAGCGGGATCAATGAGCAGTTCTTC. This sequence encodes CASSLRASGINEQFF.

The chain has TRBV5-1 and TRBJ2-7; tentatively, D is TRBD2 (6 bases). Trimming shortened V by 0 bases and J by 3 bases, and 13 bases separated the two germline ends. CDR3 size: 15 residues. The germline CDR1 and CDR2 sequences are SGHRS and YFSETQ. The CDR3 nucleotides read TGCGCCAGCAGCTTGGGTCCCGGGGGTGGCTACGAGCAGTACTTC. This sequence encodes CASSLGPGGGYEQYF.

The CDR3: CASSRLAGTDYEQYF. The CDR3 DNA reads TGTGCCAGCAGTCGACTAGCGGGGACTGACTACGAGCAGTACTTC. V and J are TRBV6-5 and TRBJ2-7; TRBD2 agrees at 11 bases. After removal of 5 bases from V and 3 bases from J, the junction contained 6 bases not matched to a gene. The CDR3 totals 15 residues. Germline-derived CDR1 and CDR2 are MNHEY and SVGAGI.

The genes are TRBV28 and TRBJ1-4; weak D call: TRBD1 (6 bases). CDR1 is MDHEN and CDR2 is SYDVKM in the germline V gene. With 6 bases removed from V and 4 bases from J, the gap between germline ends came to 12 bases. CDR3 length: 14 amino acids. CDR3: CASRGGLGNEKLFF. DNA for the CDR3: TGTGCCAGCAGAGGGGGGCTGGGTAATGAAAAACTGTTTTTT.

The chain employs TRBV5-4 and TRBJ2-6, with no clear D. The ends were cut back, 0 bases at V and 0 bases at J, with 7 bases in the middle. The CDR3 has 16 residues. Germline V gene data show CDR1 as SGHNT and CDR2 as YYREEE (reference sequence). The CDR3 bases are TGTGCCAGCAGCTTGGGCAGCCGCTCTGGGGCCAACGTCCTGACTTTC. This sequence encodes CASSLGSRSGANVLTF.

Points on this clone: The same CDR3 is also encoded by other DNA sequences in this sample. The V gene is TRBV9, the J gene TRBJ1-5; weak D call: TRBD1 (6 bases). Germline CDR1 reads SGDLS; CDR2 reads YYNGEE. The CDR3 has 13 residues. Trimming shortened V by 4 bases and J by 7 bases, and 12 bases separated the two germline ends. The CDR3 DNA reads as TGTGCCAGCAGCCCAGGGGTGGGGCAGCCCCAGCATTTT. Translating gives CASSPGVGQPQHF.

This clone appeared a single time. This rearrangement joins TRBV6-1 to TRBJ1-1; no definite D call. CDR1 is MNHNS and CDR2 is SASEGT in the germline V gene. Between the trimmed V and J ends, which lost 3 bases and 8 bases, there was a span of 7 bases. The CDR3 runs 11 residues. CDR3 DNA: TGTGCCAGCAGTGATCCGGGGGAAGCTTTCTTT. Its translation is CASSDPGEAFF.

The chain combines TRBV11-3 with TRBJ2-7; TRBD2 aligns across 10 bases. Trimming took 8 bases from V and 7 from J; bases not matched to a gene: 8. Per germline, CDR1 SGHNT and CDR2 YENEEA. CDR3 length: 13 residues. The CDR3 spells CASLLAGAGEQYF. The CDR3 nucleotides are TGTGCCAGCCTCCTAGCGGGAGCAGGGGAGCAGTACTTC.

The chain combines TRBV11-2 with TRBJ1-5; D call uncertain. This CDR3 is built from 15 residues. V lost 0 bases and J 0 bases, leaving 6 bases between the germline ends. Germline lookup yields CDR1 SGHAT and CDR2 FQNNGV. The CDR3 protein is CASSLDGNSNQPQHF. CDR3 nucleotides: TGTGCCAGCAGCTTAGATGGGAATAGCAATCAGCCCCAGCATTTT.

The chain is built from TRBV30 and TRBJ2-5, with 9 nucleotides matching TRBD2. This CDR3 has 14 residues. With 3 bases clipped from V and 7 bases from J, the junction kept 9 bases outside the gene matches. Looked up from germline, CDR1 is GTSNPN and CDR2 is SVGIG (reference sequence). This chain's CDR3 is CAWRVSGGSGTQYF. In nucleotides, the CDR3 is TGTGCCTGGAGAGTTAGCGGGGGCTCGGGGACCCAGTACTTC.

This chain connects TRBV19 to TRBJ2-7, with D hard to call. Trimming removed 4 bases at V and 3 bases at J, with 4 bases between. This CDR3 contains 11 residues. Germline CDR1 and CDR2: LNHDA and SQIVND (reference sequence). CDR3 in amino acids: CASSTYYEQYF. Written as DNA, the CDR3 is TGTGCCAGTAGTACGTACTACGAGCAGTACTTC.

This clone was observed a single time. The chain employs TRBV6-1 and TRBJ1-2; D remains ambiguous. Germline values: CDR1 MNHNS, CDR2 SASEGT. The CDR3 is 15 amino acids. Trimming left V 3 bases short and J 6 bases short, with 17 bases between. In DNA, the CDR3 is TGTGCCAGCAGTGAGGGGATCCATCCGACGGATGGCTACACCTTC. Translated: CASSEGIHPTDGYTF.

The rearrangement links TRBV7-8 to TRBJ1-1; D may be TRBD1 (6 bases). The V gene lost 1 base and the J gene lost 7 bases, with 13 bases spanning the gap. The germline CDR1 and CDR2 sequences are SGHVS and FQNEAQ. CDR3 length: 14 amino acids. The CDR3 loop is CASSLGYRADEAFF. The CDR3 region has the DNA TGTGCCAGCAGCTTAGGGTACAGGGCCGATGAAGCTTTCTTT.

This clone is a singleton in its sample. The genes are TRBV7-2 and TRBJ1-1; the D gene is possibly TRBD1 (6 bases). The CDR3 extends over 11 amino acids. V lost 5 bases and J 12 bases, leaving 13 bases between the germline ends. The germline gives CDR1 SGHTA, CDR2 FQGNSA. CDR3 nucleotide sequence: TGTGCCAGCAGCACCGGGACACCCTCTTTCTTT. Its translation is CASSTGTPSFF.

This chain joins TRBV7-9 and TRBJ2-3, with 8 bases identical to TRBD2. Germline values: CDR1 SEHNR, CDR2 FQNEAQ (reference sequence). V trimming: 5 bases; J trimming: 4 bases; junction bases outside the gene matches: 5. This CDR3 contains 14 residues. CDR3 amino acids: CASSPSGSADTQYF. The CDR3 nucleotides read TGTGCCAGCAGCCCGAGCGGGAGCGCAGATACGCAGTATTTT.

The chain has TRBV6-5 and TRBJ1-2, with a weak D call TRBD1 (6 bases). The CDR3 covers 13 residues. Per the germline V gene, CDR1 is MNHEY and CDR2 is SVGAGI. V gave up 6 bases and J gave up 4 bases, with 12 bases separating them. The CDR3 DNA reads as TGTGCCAGCAGCAGAACAGGGTCCTATGGCTACACCTTC. This sequence encodes CASSRTGSYGYTF.

As to this clone: Other DNA sequences in this sample translate to the same CDR3. This chain connects TRBV5-1 to TRBJ2-2; maybe TRBD2 (6 bases). Germline V lookup: CDR1 SGHRS, CDR2 YFSETQ. V was cut by 4 bases and J by 4 bases, with 11 bases left in between. CDR3 length: 14 amino acids. The CDR3 bases are TGCGCCAGCAGCCTGCTGGGGGGCACCGGGGAGCTGTTTTTT. Translating gives CASSLLGGTGELFF. Looking up the rest from reference TRBV5-1 and TRBJ2-2 gives the full variable domain: KAGVTQTPRYLIKTRGQQVTLSCSPISGHRSVSWYQQTPGQGLQFLFEYFSETQRNKGNFPGRFSGRQFSNSRSEMNVSTLELGDSALYLCASSLLGGTGELFFGEGSRLTVL.